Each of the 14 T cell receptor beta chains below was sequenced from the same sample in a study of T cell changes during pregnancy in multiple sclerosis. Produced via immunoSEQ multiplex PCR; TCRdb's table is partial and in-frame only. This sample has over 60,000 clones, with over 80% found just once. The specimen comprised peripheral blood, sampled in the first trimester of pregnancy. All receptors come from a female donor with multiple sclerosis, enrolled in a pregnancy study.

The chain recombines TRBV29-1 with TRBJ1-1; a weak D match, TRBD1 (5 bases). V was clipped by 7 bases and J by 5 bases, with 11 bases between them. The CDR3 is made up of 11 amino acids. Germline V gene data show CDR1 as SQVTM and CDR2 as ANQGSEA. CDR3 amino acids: CSAGGGTEAFF. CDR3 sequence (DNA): TGCAGCGCTGGGGGGGGTACTGAAGCTTTCTTT.

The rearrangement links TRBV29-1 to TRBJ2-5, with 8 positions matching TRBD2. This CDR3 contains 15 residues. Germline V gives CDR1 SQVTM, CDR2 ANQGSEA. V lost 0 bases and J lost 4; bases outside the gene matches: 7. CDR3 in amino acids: CSVEEMGLGGETQYF. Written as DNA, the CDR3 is TGCAGCGTTGAAGAAATGGGACTAGGTGGAGAGACCCAGTACTTC.

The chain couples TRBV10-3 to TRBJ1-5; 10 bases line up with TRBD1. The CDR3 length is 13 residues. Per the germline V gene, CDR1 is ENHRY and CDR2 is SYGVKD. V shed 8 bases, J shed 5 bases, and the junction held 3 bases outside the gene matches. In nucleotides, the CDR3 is TGTGCCATCGGGGGGACAGGGGATCAGCCCCAGCATTTT. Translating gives CAIGGTGDQPQHF.

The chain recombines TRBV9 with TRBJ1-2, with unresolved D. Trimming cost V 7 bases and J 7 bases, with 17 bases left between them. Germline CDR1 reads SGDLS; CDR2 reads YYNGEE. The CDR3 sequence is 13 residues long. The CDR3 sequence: CASWGEGGFGYTF. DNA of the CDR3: TGTGCCAGCTGGGGAGAGGGCGGGTTTGGCTACACCTTC. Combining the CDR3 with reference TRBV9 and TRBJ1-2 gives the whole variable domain DSGVTQTPKHLITATGQRVTLRCSPRSGDLSVYWYQQSLDQGLQFLIQYYNGEERAKGNILERFSAQQFPDLHSELNLSSLELGDSALYFCASWGEGGFGYTFGSGTRLTVV.

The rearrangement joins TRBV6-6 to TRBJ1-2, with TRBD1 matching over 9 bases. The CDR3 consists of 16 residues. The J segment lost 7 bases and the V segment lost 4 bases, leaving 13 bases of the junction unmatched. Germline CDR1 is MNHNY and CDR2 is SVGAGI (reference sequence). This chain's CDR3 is CASSFQSTGGQGGYTF. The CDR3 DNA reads TGTGCCAGCAGTTTCCAATCGACAGGGGGTCAGGGTGGCTACACCTTC.

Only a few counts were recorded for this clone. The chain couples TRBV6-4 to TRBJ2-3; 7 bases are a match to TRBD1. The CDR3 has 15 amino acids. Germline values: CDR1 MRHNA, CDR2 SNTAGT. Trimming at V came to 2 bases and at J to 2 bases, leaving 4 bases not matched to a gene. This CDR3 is CASSDRDSPTDTQYF. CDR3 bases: TGTGCCAGCAGTGACAGGGACAGCCCCACAGATACGCAGTATTTT.

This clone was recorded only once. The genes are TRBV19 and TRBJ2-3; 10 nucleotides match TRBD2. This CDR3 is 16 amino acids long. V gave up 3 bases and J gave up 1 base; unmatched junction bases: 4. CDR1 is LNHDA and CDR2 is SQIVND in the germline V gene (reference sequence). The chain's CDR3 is CASSMLAGGGTDTQYF. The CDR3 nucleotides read TGTGCCAGTAGTATGTTAGCGGGGGGCGGCACAGATACGCAGTATTTT.

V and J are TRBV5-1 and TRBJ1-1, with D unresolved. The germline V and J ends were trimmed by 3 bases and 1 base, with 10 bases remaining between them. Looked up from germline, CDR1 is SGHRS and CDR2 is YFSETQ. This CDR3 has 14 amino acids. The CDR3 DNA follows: TGCGCCAGCAGCTACCAAACGGGGAACACTGAAGCTTTCTTT. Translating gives CASSYQTGNTEAFF.

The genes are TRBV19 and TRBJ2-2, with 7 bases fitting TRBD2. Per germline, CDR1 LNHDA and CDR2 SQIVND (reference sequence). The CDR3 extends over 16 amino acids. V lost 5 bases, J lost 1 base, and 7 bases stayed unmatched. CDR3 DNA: TGTGCCAGTAGTTCACGAGCGGGGCGGAACACCGGGGAGCTGTTTTTT. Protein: CASSSRAGRNTGELFF.

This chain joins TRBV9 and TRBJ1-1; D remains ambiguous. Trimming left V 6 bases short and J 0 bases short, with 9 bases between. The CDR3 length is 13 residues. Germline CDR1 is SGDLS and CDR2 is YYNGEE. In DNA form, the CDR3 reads TGTGCCAGCACTGGGCAGTTGAACACTGAAGCTTTCTTT. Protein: CASTGQLNTEAFF. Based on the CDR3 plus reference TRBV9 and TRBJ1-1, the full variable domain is DSGVTQTPKHLITATGQRVTLRCSPRSGDLSVYWYQQSLDQGLQFLIQYYNGEERAKGNILERFSAQQFPDLHSELNLSSLELGDSALYFCASTGQLNTEAFFGQGTRLTVV.

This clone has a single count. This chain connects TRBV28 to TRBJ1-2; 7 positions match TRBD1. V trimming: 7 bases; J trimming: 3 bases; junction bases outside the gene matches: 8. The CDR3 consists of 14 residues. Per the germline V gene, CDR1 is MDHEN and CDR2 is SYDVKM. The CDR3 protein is CASTHTGQYYGYTF. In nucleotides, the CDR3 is TGTGCCAGCACCCACACGGGACAGTACTATGGCTACACCTTC.

Here the CDR3 reads CASSLVGQGALETQYF. The CDR3 DNA reads TGTGCCAGCAGCTTGGTAGGGCAGGGGGCGTTGGAGACCCAGTACTTC. The chain couples TRBV5-5 to TRBJ2-5; 8 bases align to TRBD1. CDR3 length: 16 amino acids. CDR1 SGHKS and CDR2 YYEKEE come from the germline V gene (reference sequence). The J segment lost 5 bases and the V segment lost 0 bases, leaving 9 bases of the junction unmatched.

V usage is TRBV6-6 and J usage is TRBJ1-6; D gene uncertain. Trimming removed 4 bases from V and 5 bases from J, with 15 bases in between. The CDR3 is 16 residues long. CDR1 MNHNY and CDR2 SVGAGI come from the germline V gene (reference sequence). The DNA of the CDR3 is TGTGCCAGCAGTTTTCCCGGGGAGGTCAATAATTCACCCCTCCACTTT. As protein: CASSFPGEVNNSPLHF.

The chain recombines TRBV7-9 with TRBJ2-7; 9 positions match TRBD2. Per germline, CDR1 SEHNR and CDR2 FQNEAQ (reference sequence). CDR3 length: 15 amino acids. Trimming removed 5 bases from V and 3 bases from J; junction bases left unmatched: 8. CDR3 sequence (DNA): TGTGCCAGCAGCCCACGCGGAGCGGGGGGCTACGAGCAGTACTTC. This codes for CASSPRGAGGYEQYF.